This T cell receptor beta chain was sequenced for a study of blood T cell repertoires in COVID-19. Study context: Samples representing acute and convalescent COVID-19 were sourced from the United States, Italy and Spain.

Authors' analysis steps: It was from reference gene primer amplification that nucleated cell counts were estimated. TCRdb's copy holds only in-frame clones and misses some; the assay was immunoSEQ multiplex PCR. V, J and clone size were drawn from that table, and D and trimming were deduced from the DNA. The sample consists of roughly 140,000 clones, about 91% of them appearing once. Sequenced material: peripheral blood. This sequence originates from a human donor in a cohort sampled during active COVID-19.

CDR3 DNA: TGTGCCAGCAGTTCCGGGGGGGCATATGAGCAGTTCTTC. Its protein product is CASSSGGAYEQFF. The chain uses TRBV6-6 and TRBJ2-1, with 8 bases that match TRBD2. CDR1 is MNHNY and CDR2 is SVGAGI in the germline V gene (reference sequence). The V gene end was trimmed by 4 bases and the J gene end by 8 bases; junction bases not matched to a gene: 4. The CDR3 is made up of 13 amino acids.